This record concerns one T cell receptor (beta chain) sequence. Its antigen remains unidentified. Within one base of it there is no much larger clone, and no base qualities were kept. The immunoSEQ Assay, a bias-controlled multiplex PCR, was used to amplify TCRbeta CDR3 regions from genomic DNA. From the authors' description of their analysis: Nucleated cell counts per sample were estimated from amplification of reference gene primers within the assay. To quantify the absolute abundance of each unique TCRbeta CDR3 rearrangement, sequence reads were collapsed and filtered. Productive Simpson clonality was computed per sample as the square root of Simpson's diversity index over productive rearrangements. The immuneACCESS repertoire file appears here via TCRdb, limited to in-frame rearrangements. These files lack a portion of the clones; in checked studies, under half of the deficit traces to unresolved V genes, and the cause of the others is not known. V and J calls and clone size are as listed in that table; D and trimming were resolved from the DNA. For this sample there are approximately 280,000 clones; about nine tenths appear just once. Approximately 2.5% of the sample goes to the ten largest clones.

This entry is derived from a study of blood T cell repertoires in COVID-19 (TCRdb year 2020). Turning to the overall study: Samples from collaborators originated in the United States, Italy and Spain and spanned both the acute and convalescent phases of COVID-19. Nearly every sample came with metadata listing a de-identified subject ID, COVID-19 status, age in years and sex. A freely available public database, intended as a resource for researchers studying the immune response to SARS-CoV-2, is where the repertoires were released. The dataset comprised deeply sampled blood TCRbeta repertoires from subjects exposed to, actively infected with, or recovered from COVID-19. Where available, HLA class I and class II types were taken from metadata supplied by the sample provider and were not determined by assay-based typing. The samples were drawn from two sources: the first 160 participants of the ongoing ImmuneRACE study, and approximately 1,300 subjects contributed by 6 global collaborators. The prospective study material was composed of cDNA or gDNA derived from T cells, B-cell-depleted T cells, or PBMCs.

Summary of the overall study and its limitations: The quantity of clinical and demographic metadata differed by source and by participant and was supplied without curation.

In the prospective study, participants were about 18 to 89 years old, resided in fewer than 25 geographic areas of the United States, and were enrolled through a virtual design. Cohort assignment in the prospective study relied on participant-reported clinical history from a screening survey and a study questionnaire. For ImmuneRACE Cohort 3, a participant was defined as recovered based on two consecutive negative NP/OP PCR tests, clearance by a healthcare professional, or resolution of symptoms. In the prospective study, mobile phlebotomists collected whole blood, serum and a nasopharyngeal or oropharyngeal swab from each participant. Participants in the prospective study had the option to provide additional blood draws and questionnaires over a roughly 2-month period. Before DNA extraction, prospective study blood samples were shipped either frozen or at room temperature. Cut back by 2 bases and 2 bases, the V and J ends lie 12 bases apart. Including the terminal cysteine and phenylalanine, the CDR3 comprises 16 residues. Only the CDR3 DNA stays, 48 bases, in frame from base 1. For CDR1 and CDR2, the germline V gene lists MNHEY and SVGAGI.

The receptor comes from a woman younger than 30 who had recovered from COVID-19. The chain joins TRBV6-5 to TRBJ2-2, with the D gene not confidently named. The source material was PBMCs or T cells enriched from blood (not recorded which). The CDR3 reads CASSYPPGTNTGELFF. The DNA sequence is given as TGTGCCAGCAGTTACCCCCCAGGAACTAACACCGGGGAGCTGTTTTTT.